This T cell receptor (beta chain) is from a study of identical twins. Germline CDR1 is SQVTM and CDR2 is ANQGSEA. The CDR3 is 12 amino acids. The trim removed 6 bases at V and 5 bases at J, leaving 6 bases unmatched. Findings of the study overall: Excess sharing by twins proved weaker in beta out-of-frame sequences. Researchers caution that invariant MAIT and iNKT cells could partly confound zero-insertion analyses.

This clonotype was counted only a few times. Its antigen remains unknown. TCRdb re-analysed the 5' RACE reads in MiXCR, keeping a single row per CDR3 protein. The profile shows 1.5 million to 2 million distinct CDR3 sequences, around 29% of them singletons. This TCR was recovered from a newborn girl in good health. The J gene is TRBJ1-1, the V gene TRBV29-1; the match to TRBD1 covers 7 bases. Sequenced sample: cord blood. The CDR3 DNA reads as TGCAGCGTGGACAGGTCCTTAACTGAAGCTTTCTTT. Translated: CSVDRSLTEAFF.